This T cell receptor beta chain was sequenced in a study of control samples from healthy donors and cancer patients. Here immunoSEQ multiplex PCR was the method, and the copy in TCRdb shows in-frame clones only, minus some. The table includes roughly 100,000 clones, 85% to 90% detected once. V lost 5 bases and J lost 0, with 16 bases in between. The CDR3 is made up of 16 amino acids. Germline CDR1 reads MGHDK; CDR2 reads SYGVNS. The V and J genes are TRBV25-1 and TRBJ1-1; D gene unclear. The receptor's source is a man between 25 and 39 years old in good health. The specimen was blood. The DNA for the CDR3 is TGTGCCAGCAGTAGGCGCGAGGCACCAATGAACACTGAAGCTTTCTTT. Protein product: CASSRREAPMNTEAFF.